The text below deals with one T cell receptor beta chain. Its antigen is currently unknown. The assay was immunoSEQ multiplex PCR, and TCRdb's table has in-frame clones only and misses some. The profile shows tens of thousands of clones, approximately 84% of them singletons. This specimen comes from a study of a mutant IDH1 vaccine in newly diagnosed glioma. The germline V gene has CDR1 MNHEY and CDR2 SMNVEV (reference sequence). This CDR3 has 13 amino acids. Trimming took off 10 bases at V and 3 bases at J, with 15 bases between the two ends. Specified time point: week 47, end of study. Doses of 300 ug of mutant IDH1 20-mer peptide were given with topical imiquimod.

Sample: PBMCs, taken from a glioma patient whose treatment included an IDH1 peptide vaccine. The chain links TRBV27 to TRBJ1-2; D might be TRBD1 (5 bases). The source of this sequence is a woman aged 25 to 39 with glioma. Some clones in this sample may be carry-over from other donors' samples. In nucleotides, the CDR3 is TGTGCCACCTGGGGGAGGGGACACTATGGCTACACCTTC. It encodes CATWGRGHYGYTF.